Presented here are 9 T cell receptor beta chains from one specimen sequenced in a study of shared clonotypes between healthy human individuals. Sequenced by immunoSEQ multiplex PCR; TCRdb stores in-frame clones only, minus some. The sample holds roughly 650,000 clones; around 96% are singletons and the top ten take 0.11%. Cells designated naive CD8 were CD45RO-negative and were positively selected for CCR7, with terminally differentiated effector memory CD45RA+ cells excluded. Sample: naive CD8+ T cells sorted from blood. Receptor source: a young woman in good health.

Here the CDR3 reads CASSPQGAGDTEAFF. The DNA of the CDR3 is TGTGCCAGCAGCCCACAGGGGGCCGGGGACACTGAAGCTTTCTTT. The genes are TRBV7-9 and TRBJ1-1, with 9 bases that match TRBD1. The length of the CDR3 is 15 residues. Germline CDR1 is SEHNR and CDR2 is FQNEAQ (reference sequence). V dropped 5 bases and J dropped 3; count of bases not matched to a gene: 7.

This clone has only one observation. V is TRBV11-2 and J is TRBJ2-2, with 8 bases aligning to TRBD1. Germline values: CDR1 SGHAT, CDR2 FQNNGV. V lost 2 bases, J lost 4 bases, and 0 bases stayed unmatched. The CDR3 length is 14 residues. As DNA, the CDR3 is TGTGCCAGCAGCTTAACAGGGGGCACCGGGGAGCTGTTTTTT. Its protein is CASSLTGGTGELFF.

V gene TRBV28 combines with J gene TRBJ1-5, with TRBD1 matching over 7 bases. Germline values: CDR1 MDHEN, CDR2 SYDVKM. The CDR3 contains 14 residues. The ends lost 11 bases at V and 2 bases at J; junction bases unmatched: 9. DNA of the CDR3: TGTGCCGGAGGGGGCGCTTTTGGCAATCAGCCCCAGCATTTT. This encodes CAGGGAFGNQPQHF.

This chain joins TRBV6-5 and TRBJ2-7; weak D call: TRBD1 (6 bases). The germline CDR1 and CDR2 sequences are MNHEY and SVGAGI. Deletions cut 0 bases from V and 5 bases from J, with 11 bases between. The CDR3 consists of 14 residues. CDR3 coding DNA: TGTGCCAGCAGTTACTCGAATGAGGGGGACGAGCAGTACTTC. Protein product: CASSYSNEGDEQYF.

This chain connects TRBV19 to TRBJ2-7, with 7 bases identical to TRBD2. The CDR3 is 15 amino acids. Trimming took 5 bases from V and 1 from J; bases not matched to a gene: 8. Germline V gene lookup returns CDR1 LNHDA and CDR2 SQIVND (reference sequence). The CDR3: CASSFALAESYEQYF. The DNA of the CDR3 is TGTGCCAGTAGTTTCGCCCTAGCGGAATCCTACGAGCAGTACTTC.

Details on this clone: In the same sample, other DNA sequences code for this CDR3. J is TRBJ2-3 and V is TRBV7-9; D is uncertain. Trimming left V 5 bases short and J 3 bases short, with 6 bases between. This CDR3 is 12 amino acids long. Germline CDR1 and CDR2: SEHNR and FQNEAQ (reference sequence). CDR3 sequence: CASSLPTDTQYF. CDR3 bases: TGTGCCAGCAGCCTCCCGACAGATACGCAGTATTTT.

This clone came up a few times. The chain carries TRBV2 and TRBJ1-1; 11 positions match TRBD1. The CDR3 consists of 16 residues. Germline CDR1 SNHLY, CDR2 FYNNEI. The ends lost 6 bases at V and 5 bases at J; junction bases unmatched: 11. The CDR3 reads CASSGGTGGPWTEAFF. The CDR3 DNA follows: TGTGCCAGCAGCGGCGGGACAGGGGGTCCGTGGACTGAAGCTTTCTTT. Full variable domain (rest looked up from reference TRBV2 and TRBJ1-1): EPEVTQTPSHQVTQMGQEVILRCVPISNHLYFYWYRQILGQKVEFLVSFYNNEISEKSEIFDDQFSVERPDGSNFTLKIRSTKLEDSAMYFCASSGGTGGPWTEAFFGQGTRLTVV.

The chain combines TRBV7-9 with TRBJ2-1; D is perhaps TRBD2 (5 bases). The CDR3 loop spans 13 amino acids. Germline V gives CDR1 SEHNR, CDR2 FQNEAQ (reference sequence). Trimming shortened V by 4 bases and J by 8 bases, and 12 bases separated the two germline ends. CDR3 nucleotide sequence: TGTGCCAGCAGCTACGCTGGGGAGCATGAGCAGTTCTTC. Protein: CASSYAGEHEQFF.

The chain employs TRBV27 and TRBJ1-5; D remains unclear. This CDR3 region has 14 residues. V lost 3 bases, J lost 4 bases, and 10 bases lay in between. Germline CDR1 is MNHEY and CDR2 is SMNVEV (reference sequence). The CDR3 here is CASSFRAANQPQHF. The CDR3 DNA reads TGTGCCAGCAGTTTCCGGGCAGCTAATCAGCCCCAGCATTTT.